The T cell receptor beta chain described here comes from a study of blood T cell repertoires in COVID-19. Study as a whole: PBMCs, B-cell-depleted T cells, or T cells were the source of the cDNA or gDNA that made up the material.

There are 16 residues in the CDR3. V shed 5 bases and J 1 base; nucleotides not matched to a gene: 11. Germline lookup yields CDR1 SGHRS and CDR2 YFSETQ. The authors' processing: Reference gene primers were amplified, and this amplification served to estimate nucleated cell counts. Assay: immunoSEQ multiplex PCR; the TCRdb copy retains only in-frame clones and omits some. That table furnishes V, J and clone size, whereas the DNA furnished D and trimming. The sample lists more than 150,000 clones; 86% were seen once. The receptor comes from a man aged 18 to 35 with acute or convalescent COVID-19. The chain uses TRBV5-1 and TRBJ1-1; 7 bases map to TRBD1. The sequencing sample was made of peripheral blood. The CDR3 bases are TGCGCCAGCAGGTACGAAACAGGGGATCGGAACACTGAAGCTTTCTTT. It specifies CASRYETGDRNTEAFF.